The TCR beta chain described here comes from a study of long-term antiretroviral therapy in people with HIV. Treatment for all HIV-infected participants took place in the United States. General observations from the study: Within the repertoire, clones expanded before ART were dominant at all time points.

Researchers report immunoSEQ v3.0 was run at survey level. Libraries were prepared by immunoSEQ multiplex PCR; TCRdb keeps only in-frame clonotypes and omits some of them. This sample has some 31,000 clones, with 95% to 98% found just once. In the case of this clone: As yet, its antigen is unknown.

The germline CDR1 and CDR2 sequences are SNHLY and FYNNEI. The CDR3 spans 13 residues. Trimming removed 5 bases from V and 9 bases from J, with 17 bases in between. The origin of this receptor is a man in his thirties or forties with HIV. The sample was unsorted PBMCs, taken 7.6 years after starting antiretroviral therapy. This chain links TRBV2 with TRBJ2-7, with D perhaps assigned TRBD1 or TRBD2 (5 bases each). DNA of the CDR3: TGTGCCAGCAGTCCCTCTAGGGGAGAAATGCAGTACTTC. Its translation is CASSPSRGEMQYF.